This TCR beta chain was sequenced in a study of OX40 agonist ivuxolimab in advanced cancers. Study in general: Every 2 weeks, patients got intravenous ivuxolimab at one of six dose levels (0.01-10 mg/kg). With a range of 23 to 79, age averaged 60 years, and around 83% were male. Patients with prior anti-PD-1, anti-PD-L1 or anti-CTLA-4 therapy were eligible; about 40% had some. General observations from the study: Relative to CD4+, CD8+ T cells held more expanded clones on average.

The repertoire was sequenced with immunoSEQ multiplex PCR; TCRdb's copy has only in-frame clones and lacks some. The table has approximately 74,000 clones, about 90% seen once; the top ten hold about 11%. For this clone: No antigen is known for it.

CDR1 is SGHTA, CDR2 FQGNSA, per germline. V was trimmed by 2 bases and J by 1 base, leaving 6 bases between them. The CDR3 extends over 14 amino acids. The receptor's source is an adult with an advanced solid tumor such as melanoma, head and neck, liver or kidney cancer. The sequencing used CD4+ or CD8+ T cells sorted from blood, collected in a trial of the OX40 agonist ivuxolimab. V usage is TRBV7-2 and J usage is TRBJ1-5; the D is unclear. As DNA, the CDR3 is TGTGCCAGCAGCTTACTGGGGAGCAATCAGCCCCAGCATTTT. It translates to CASSLLGSNQPQHF. Filled out from reference TRBV7-2 and TRBJ1-5, the complete variable domain reads GAGVSQSPSNKVTEKGKDVELRCDPISGHTALYWYRQSLGQGLEFLIYFQGNSAPDKSGLPSDRFSAERTGGSVSTLTIQRTQQEDSAVYLCASSLLGSNQPQHFGDGTRLSIL.